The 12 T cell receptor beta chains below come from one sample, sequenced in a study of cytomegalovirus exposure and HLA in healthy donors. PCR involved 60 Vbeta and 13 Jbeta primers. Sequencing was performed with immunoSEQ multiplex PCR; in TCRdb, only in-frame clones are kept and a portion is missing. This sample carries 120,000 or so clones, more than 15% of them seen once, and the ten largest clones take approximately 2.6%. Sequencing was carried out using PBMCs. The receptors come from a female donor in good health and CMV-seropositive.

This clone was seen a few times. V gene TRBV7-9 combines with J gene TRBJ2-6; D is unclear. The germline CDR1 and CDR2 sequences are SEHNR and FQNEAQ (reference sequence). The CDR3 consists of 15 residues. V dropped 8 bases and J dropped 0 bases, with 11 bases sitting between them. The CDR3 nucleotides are TGTGCCAGCTCGCACCGAGACTCTGGGGCCAACGTCCTGACTTTC. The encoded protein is CASSHRDSGANVLTF.

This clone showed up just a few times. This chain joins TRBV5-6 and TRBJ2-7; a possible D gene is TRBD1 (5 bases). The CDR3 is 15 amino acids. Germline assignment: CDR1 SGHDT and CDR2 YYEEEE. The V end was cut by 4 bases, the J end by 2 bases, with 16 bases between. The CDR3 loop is CASSLLWQGAYEQYF. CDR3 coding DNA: TGTGCCAGCAGCCTTCTCTGGCAGGGTGCCTACGAGCAGTACTTC.

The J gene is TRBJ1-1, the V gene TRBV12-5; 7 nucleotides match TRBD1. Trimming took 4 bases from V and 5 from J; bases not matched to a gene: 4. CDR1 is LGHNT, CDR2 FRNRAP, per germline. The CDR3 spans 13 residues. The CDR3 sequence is CASGWDRKTEAFF. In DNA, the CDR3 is TGTGCTAGTGGTTGGGACAGAAAGACTGAAGCTTTCTTT.

The CDR3 coding sequence is TGTGCCAGCAGTTTTACAGTCATCACCGGGGAGCTGTTTTTT. This codes for CASSFTVITGELFF. This chain links TRBV27 with TRBJ2-2, with D unclear. This CDR3 is 14 amino acids long. Trimming left V 3 bases short and J 4 bases short, with 9 bases between. The V gene's germline CDR1 is MNHEY and CDR2 SMNVEV (reference sequence).

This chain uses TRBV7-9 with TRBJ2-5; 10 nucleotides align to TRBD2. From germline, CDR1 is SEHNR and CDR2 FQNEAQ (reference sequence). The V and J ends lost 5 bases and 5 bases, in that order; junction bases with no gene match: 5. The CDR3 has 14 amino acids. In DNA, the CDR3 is TGTGCCAGCAGCGGAGGGACTAGCGCGGAGACCCAGTACTTC. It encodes CASSGGTSAETQYF.

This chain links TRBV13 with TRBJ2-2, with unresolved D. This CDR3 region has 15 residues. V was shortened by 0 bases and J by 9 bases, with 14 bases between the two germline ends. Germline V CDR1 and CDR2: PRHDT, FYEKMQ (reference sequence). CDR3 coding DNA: TGTGCCAGCAGCTTAGGCCGTGAGGTCGGTCGGGAGCTGTTTTTT. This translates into CASSLGREVGRELFF.

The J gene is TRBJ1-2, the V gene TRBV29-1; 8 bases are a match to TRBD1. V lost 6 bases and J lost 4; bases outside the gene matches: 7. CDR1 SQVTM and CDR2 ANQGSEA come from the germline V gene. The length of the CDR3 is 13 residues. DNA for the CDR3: TGCAGCGTAATGACAGGGGCGGCCTATGGCTACACCTTC. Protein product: CSVMTGAAYGYTF. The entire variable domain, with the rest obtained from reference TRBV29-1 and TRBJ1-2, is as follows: SAVISQKPSRDICQRGTSLTIQCQVDSQVTMMFWYRQQPGQSLTLIATANQGSEATYESGFVIDKFPISRPNLTFSTLTVSNMSPEDSSIYLCSVMTGAAYGYTFGSGTRLTVV.

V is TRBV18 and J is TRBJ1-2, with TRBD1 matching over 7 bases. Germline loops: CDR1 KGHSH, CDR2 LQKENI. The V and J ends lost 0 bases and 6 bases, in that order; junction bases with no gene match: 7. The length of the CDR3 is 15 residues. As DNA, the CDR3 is TGTGCCAGCTCACCACCCGACAGGGTATGGGATGGCTACACCTTC. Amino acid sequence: CASSPPDRVWDGYTF.

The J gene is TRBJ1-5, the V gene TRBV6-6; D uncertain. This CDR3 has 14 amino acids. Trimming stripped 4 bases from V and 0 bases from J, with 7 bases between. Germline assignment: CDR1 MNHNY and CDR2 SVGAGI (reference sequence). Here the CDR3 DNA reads TGTGCCAGCAGTTTGCAGGCTAGCAATCAGCCCCAGCATTTT. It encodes CASSLQASNQPQHF.

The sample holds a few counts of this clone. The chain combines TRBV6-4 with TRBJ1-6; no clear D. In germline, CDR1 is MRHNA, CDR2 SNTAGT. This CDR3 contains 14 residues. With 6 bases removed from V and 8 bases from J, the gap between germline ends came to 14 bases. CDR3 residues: CASSLDLGDSPLHF. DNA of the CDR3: TGTGCCAGCAGCCTTGATCTCGGAGATTCACCCCTCCACTTT.

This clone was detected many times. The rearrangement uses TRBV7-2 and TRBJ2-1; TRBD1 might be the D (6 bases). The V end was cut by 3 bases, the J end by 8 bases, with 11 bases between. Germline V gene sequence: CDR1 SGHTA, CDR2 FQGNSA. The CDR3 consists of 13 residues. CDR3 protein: CASSFGGGHEQFF. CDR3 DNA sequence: TGTGCCAGCAGCTTTGGTGGGGGCCATGAGCAGTTCTTC. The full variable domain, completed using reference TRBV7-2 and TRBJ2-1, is GAGVSQSPSNKVTEKGKDVELRCDPISGHTALYWYRQSLGQGLEFLIYFQGNSAPDKSGLPSDRFSAERTGGSVSTLTIQRTQQEDSAVYLCASSFGGGHEQFFGPGTRLTVL.

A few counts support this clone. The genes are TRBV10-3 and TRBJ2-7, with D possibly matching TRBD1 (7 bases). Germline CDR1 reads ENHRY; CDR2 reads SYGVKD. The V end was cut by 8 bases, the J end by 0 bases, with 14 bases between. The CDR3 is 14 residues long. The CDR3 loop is CAISRGTASYEQYF. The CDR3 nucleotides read TGTGCCATCTCCCGGGGGACAGCCTCCTACGAGCAGTACTTC.